The source of this T cell receptor beta chain is a study of blood T cell repertoires in COVID-19. Looking at the study overall: Collection of acute and convalescent COVID-19 samples took place in the United States, Italy and Spain. PBMCs, B-cell-depleted T cells, or T cells were the source of the cDNA or gDNA that made up the material.

CDR3 size: 13 residues. J gave up 2 bases and V 11 bases, and 7 bases lay outside the gene matches. CDR1 is SNHLY and CDR2 is FYNNEI in the germline V gene. Sequencing used immunoSEQ multiplex PCR; TCRdb keeps in-frame clones, though not all of them. Of roughly 41,000 clones in the sample, around 83% were seen once. V and J are TRBV2 and TRBJ2-3; 7 nucleotides match TRBD2. The sequence was collected from an elderly woman with acute or convalescent COVID-19. Material for sequencing was peripheral blood. The chain's CDR3 is CASGRENTDTQYF. In DNA form, the CDR3 reads TGTGCCTCGGGGCGGGAGAACACAGATACGCAGTATTTT. The full variable domain, rest sourced from reference TRBV2 and TRBJ2-3, is EPEVTQTPSHQVTQMGQEVILRCVPISNHLYFYWYRQILGQKVEFLVSFYNNEISEKSEIFDDQFSVERPDGSNFTLKIRSTKLEDSAMYFCASGRENTDTQYFGPGTRLTVL.